This is a list of T cell receptor beta chains from one sample in a study of blood T cell repertoires in COVID-19. Clones were sequenced by immunoSEQ multiplex PCR, and TCRdb holds only the in-frame ones, with some missing. Of roughly 92,000 clones in the sample, roughly 86% are singletons; the top ten hold 10%. Sequencing was performed on peripheral blood. These receptors were collected from a man over 45 with acute or convalescent COVID-19. Both conserved end residues are part of each CDR3. A D gene is named only where the DNA matches it firmly. A clone size is listed for some rows: how often the clone was seen (once, few, many), or a class if it is expanded.

d_gene	len	v_gene	abundance	j_gene	CDR3nt	CDR3aa
-	16	TRBV5-3	-	TRBJ1-4	TGTGCCAGGGGCGTCGGAAGAGGGCGGAGTGATGAAAAACTGTTTTTT	CARGVGRGRSDEKLFF
-	11	TRBV6-5	-	TRBJ2-3	TGTGCCAGCAGTAATAGAGATACGCAGTATTTT	CASSNRDTQYF
TRBD2	14	TRBV19	-	TRBJ2-1	TGTGCCAGTAGTATAGGAGGGAGGGCGAATGAGCAGTTCTTC	CASSIGGRANEQFF
TRBD2	15	TRBV5-1	-	TRBJ2-1	TGCGCCAGCAGCTTGGGACTAGCGGGTAAGGATGAGCAGTTCTTC	CASSLGLAGKDEQFF
TRBD1	16	TRBV7-8	-	TRBJ2-3	TGTGCCAGCAGCTCTACCGGGACAGGGGTCCCAGATACGCAGTATTTT	CASSSTGTGVPDTQYF
-	15	TRBV6-5	-	TRBJ2-6	TGTGCCAGCAACAAGCGGCTCTCTGGGGCCAACGTCCTGACTTTC	CASNKRLSGANVLTF
-	14	TRBV6-5	once	TRBJ1-5	TGTGCCAGCAGTTATGCTAGGCGGGATCAGCCCCAGCATTTT	CASSYARRDQPQHF
TRBD2	18	TRBV9	-	TRBJ2-7	TGTGCCAGCAGCGTAGCGTCGTCTAGCGGGAGGGGTACCTACGAGCAGTACTTC	CASSVASSSGRGTYEQYF
TRBD2	18	TRBV11-2	-	TRBJ2-5	TGTGCCAGCAGCCCAGGACTAGCGGGAGGGCTTCGCCAAGAGACCCAGTACTTC	CASSPGLAGGLRQETQYF
TRBD1	16	TRBV19	once	TRBJ2-5	TGTGCCAGTAGTATAGACTTTCTCGACAGGGCAGAGACCCAGTACTTC	CASSIDFLDRAETQYF
TRBD1	17	TRBV24-1	-	TRBJ2-5	TGTGCCACCAGTGATTTCGGGTTACAGGGGGATTATGAGACCCAGTACTTC	CATSDFGLQGDYETQYF
-	12	TRBV25-1	-	TRBJ2-2	TGTGCCAGCAGGGCCGGGACACCGGAGCTGTTTTTT	CASRAGTPELFF
-	14	TRBV24-1	-	TRBJ2-2	TGTGCCACTCAATTAGGGGTCAACACCGGGGAGCTGTTTTTT	CATQLGVNTGELFF
-	13	TRBV2	-	TRBJ2-3	TGTGCCAGCAGTGCGGCGGAGACAGATACGCAGTATTTT	CASSAAETDTQYF
-	11	TRBV25-1	-	TRBJ2-3	TGTGCCAGCAGTGGTCCAGGTACGCAGTATTTT	CASSGPGTQYF
TRBD1	15	TRBV9	-	TRBJ1-2	TGTGCCAGCAGCGTAGACCCGGACAGGGGAGGAGGCTACACCTTC	CASSVDPDRGGGYTF
TRBD1	12	TRBV5-6	-	TRBJ2-7	TGTGCCAGCAGCACCCAGGGGGACGAGCAGTACTTC	CASSTQGDEQYF
-	15	TRBV4-2	-	TRBJ1-1	TGTGCCAGCAGCCAAGAGCTCAGGGGGAACACTGAAGCTTTCTTT	CASSQELRGNTEAFF
-	18	TRBV7-9	-	TRBJ1-1	TGTGCCAGCAGCCCAAACCGAGGGGTGGGCAGGGGTGACACTGAAGCTTTCTTT	CASSPNRGVGRGDTEAFF
-	13	TRBV10-1	-	TRBJ1-1	TGCGCCAGCAGTGTGGAGTCTTACACTGAAGCTTTCTTT	CASSVESYTEAFF
-	15	TRBV11-1	-	TRBJ2-7	TGTGCCAGCAGCTTCTCCGGGACTGCCACCTACGAGCAGTACTTC	CASSFSGTATYEQYF
TRBD1	16	TRBV2	-	TRBJ1-2	TGTGCCAGCAGTGAGCAGGGGGCTCGGGTTAACTATGGCTACACCTTC	CASSEQGARVNYGYTF
-	16	TRBV5-1	few	TRBJ1-4	TGCGCCAGCAGCTTGGGCGGGGGGGCAACTAATGAAAAACTGTTTTTT	CASSLGGGATNEKLFF
TRBD1	14	TRBV30	-	TRBJ1-4	TGTGCCTGGAGTGCCGGGACAGGGTACGAAAAACTGTTTTTT	CAWSAGTGYEKLFF
-	14	TRBV2	-	TRBJ1-4	TGTGCCAGCAGTGTAGGAGGGTTTAATGAAAAACTGTTTTTT	CASSVGGFNEKLFF
-	15	TRBV11-2	-	TRBJ2-1	TGTGCCAGCAGCTTAGCGGGAGCCTCCTACAATGAGCAGTTCTTC	CASSLAGASYNEQFF